This TCR beta chain was sequenced for a study of T cell responses to AZD1222 COVID-19 vaccine. Comments on this clone: Its antigen is unidentified.

Here immunoSEQ multiplex PCR was the method, and the copy in TCRdb shows in-frame clones only, minus some. There are some 120,000 clones in the sample; around 87% occur only once, and 1.5% lies in the top ten. V was clipped by 3 bases and J by 5 bases, with 8 bases between them. Germline V gene lookup returns CDR1 KGHSH and CDR2 LQKENI. CDR3 length: 14 amino acids. General study findings and limits: A mostly white British donor set with more females was recruited, and clonal diversity was possibly underestimated. Repertoires were obtained only post-peak T cell response. In the spike-specific TCR repertoire, nearly half reportedly target unmutated variant regions.

The gene calls are TRBV18 and TRBJ1-6, with D possibly matching TRBD1 (6 bases). The receptor was derived from an adult in good health. The specimen was peripheral blood, collected on day 0 of AZD1222 vaccination. The DNA of the CDR3 is TGTGCCAGCTCACCGACAGGACATAATTCACCCCTCCACTTT. Residues: CASSPTGHNSPLHF.